Shown below are 6 T cell receptor beta chains from a single sample sequenced in a study of human T cells and chemical hapten exposure (dated by TCRdb to the early 2020s). The library was produced with RACE. The sample was run on a NextSeq 500. The public reads were run again by TCRdb, first through fastp at Q25 and then through MiXCR, and only productive beta chains were kept. Rows with one shared CDR3 protein collapse into an entry with the most common genes and DNA. The sample contains tens of thousands of distinct CDR3 sequences, 11% of them found a single time. The top ten hold under 2.5% of the sample. Taken with the paper, the label for time point translates to: patch test 2, 6 weeks after DPC sensitization. This sample's treatment or condition label indicates: therapeutic diphenylcyclopropenone sensitization with weekly scalp DPC. Sequencing was performed on whole blood, taken in connection with sensitization to the hapten diphenylcyclopropenone (DPC). The receptors derive from a man between 35 and 55 years old with alopecia areata. Some clones in this sample may be carry-over from other donors' samples.

This chain uses TRBV12-3 or TRBV12-4 with TRBJ1-2; unclear D gene. Trimming took 6 bases from V and 8 from J, leaving 22 bases between them. This CDR3 has 15 amino acids. The CDR3 bases are TGTGCCAGCAGCCCCCAGTTCGGGTTCCTTGGGGGCTACACCTTC. It yields the protein CASSPQFGFLGGYTF.

This clonotype was picked up many times. The rearrangement links TRBV20-1 to TRBJ1-1; 7 nucleotides agree with TRBD1. Germline V lookup: CDR1 DFQATT, CDR2 SNEGSKA (reference sequence). The CDR3 runs to 11 residues. V lost 5 bases and J lost 5; bases outside the gene matches: 2. The CDR3 protein is CSAEDRTEAFF. As DNA, the CDR3 is TGCAGTGCTGAGGACAGGACTGAAGCTTTCTTT.

This sequence joins TRBV12-3 or TRBV12-4 and TRBJ1-2; no clear D. V shed 3 bases and J shed 2 bases, with 10 bases lying between them. CDR3 length: 14 residues. CDR3 nucleotides: TGTGCCAGCAGTTTGGAGTCCAGGAACTATGGCTACACCTTC. Encoded protein: CASSLESRNYGYTF.

The V and J genes are TRBV28 and TRBJ2-3, with unresolved D. The CDR3 spans 12 residues. Trimming removed 6 bases from V and 3 bases from J, with 7 bases in between. Germline V CDR1 and CDR2: MDHEN, SYDVKM. The CDR3 spells CASREQTDTQYF. CDR3 DNA sequence: TGTGCCAGCAGAGAGCAGACAGATACGCAGTATTTT.

This clonotype was found once. The rearrangement joins TRBV6-5 to TRBJ2-6, with unresolved D. Trimming left V 0 bases short and J 6 bases short, with 9 bases between. This CDR3 has 15 residues. The germline V gene encodes CDR1 MNHEY and CDR2 SVGAGI. CDR3 region: CASSYSSETANVLTF. The CDR3 bases are TGTGCCAGCAGTTACTCCAGCGAAACGGCCAACGTCCTGACTTTC.

This clonotype was seen only a few times. The chain links TRBV7-9 to TRBJ2-2; no clear D gene. Trimming cost V 0 bases and J 9 bases, with 8 bases left between them. Germline values: CDR1 SEHNR, CDR2 FQNEAQ (reference sequence). The CDR3 is 13 amino acids. The CDR3: CASSLAGLRELFF. The CDR3 region has the DNA TGTGCCAGCAGCTTAGCGGGCCTTAGGGAGCTGTTTTTT.